The clone carrying this TCR beta chain was counted between two and nine times. As yet, its antigen is unknown. These data belong to a study of beta chain features in type 1 diabetes. Study-level results: Comparison showed that naive, central memory and Treg TCRB repertoires appeared more similar among patients than among healthy donors.

The authors reverse transcribed all of the isolated RNA, so sequencing captured expressed TCRB transcripts. Generated by immunoSEQ multiplex PCR, the TCRdb table keeps only in-frame clones and is missing some. The sample comprises 350,000 to 450,000 clones, about 15% of which are singletons, and under 0.04% rests with the top ten. Markers CD45RO/CCR7/CD25/CD127/CD95/CD27 served to sort CD4+ naive, central memory, regulatory and stem cell-like memory cells. The sequenced material came from naive CD4+ T cells from blood. This TCR was recovered from a man aged 30-40 years in good health.

CDR3 in DNA: TGTGCCAGCAGCCCCGGGGCCGCGCCAGGGGCAGATACGCAGTATTTT. This encodes CASSPGAAPGADTQYF. The chain uses TRBV7-2 and TRBJ2-3; TRBD1 might be the D (6 bases). The CDR3 length is 16 residues. Germline-derived CDR1 and CDR2 are SGHTA and FQGNSA. Trimming took 5 bases from V and 4 from J, leaving 19 bases between them. Full variable domain (rest looked up from reference TRBV7-2 and TRBJ2-3): GAGVSQSPSNKVTEKGKDVELRCDPISGHTALYWYRQSLGQGLEFLIYFQGNSAPDKSGLPSDRFSAERTGGSVSTLTIQRTQQEDSAVYLCASSPGAAPGADTQYFGPGTRLTVL.